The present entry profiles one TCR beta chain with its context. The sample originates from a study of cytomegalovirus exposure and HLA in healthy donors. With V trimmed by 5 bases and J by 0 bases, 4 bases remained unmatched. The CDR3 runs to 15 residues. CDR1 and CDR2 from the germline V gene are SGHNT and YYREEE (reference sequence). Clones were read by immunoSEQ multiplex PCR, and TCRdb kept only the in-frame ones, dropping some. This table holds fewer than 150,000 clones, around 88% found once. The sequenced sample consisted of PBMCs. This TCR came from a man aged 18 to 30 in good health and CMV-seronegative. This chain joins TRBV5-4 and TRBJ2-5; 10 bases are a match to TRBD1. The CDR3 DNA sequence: TGTGCCAGCAGAAGGGGGACAGGGGACCAAGAGACCCAGTACTTC. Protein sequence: CASRRGTGDQETQYF.